The source of this TCR beta chain is a study of cytomegalovirus exposure and HLA in healthy donors. Overall study findings and caveats: A subsequent analysis found that TCR clusters from the first cohort also tended to co-occur in the 90 to 150 validation repertoires, with about 95% of cluster scores above 0. Specificity for CMV antigens was confirmed in vitro for a few of the CMV-associated chains.

Germline CDR1 and CDR2: MGHRA and YSYEKL. The ends were cut back, 1 base at V and 2 bases at J, with 9 bases in the middle. The CDR3 covers 14 residues. Of note for this clone: As yet, its antigen is unknown.

Only in-frame clones appear in the TCRdb table, and some are missing; sequencing was by immunoSEQ multiplex PCR. This table has tens of thousands of clones, roughly 89% appearing once. Source material: PBMCs. The sequence derives from a woman between 18 and 29 years old in good health and CMV-seropositive. This chain uses TRBV4-1 with TRBJ2-7; D possibly corresponds to TRBD1 (5 bases). CDR3 nucleotide sequence: TGCGCCAGCAGCCAAGTAACAGGCGCCTACGAGCAGTACTTC. This gives the protein CASSQVTGAYEQYF.